The 26 T cell receptor beta chains below come from one sample, sequenced in a study of cytomegalovirus exposure and HLA in healthy donors. Profiling relied on immunoSEQ multiplex PCR, and the TCRdb table lists in-frame clones only, not all of them. Found here are 200,000 or so clones, 75% to 90% of them singletons; the top ten hold 4.5% to 7%. The sample taken for sequencing was PBMCs. The receptors were sampled from a woman aged 18 to 35 in good health and CMV-seronegative.

This clone was seen a few times. The chain uses TRBV7-3 and TRBJ2-1, with 14 positions matching TRBD2. The length of the CDR3 is 17 residues. Germline V gene sequence: CDR1 SGHTA, CDR2 FQGTGA. The V segment lost 1 base and the J segment 10 bases; nucleotides outside the gene matches: 9. The CDR3 reads CASSLRGGTSGSREQFF. CDR3 nucleotides: TGTGCCAGCAGCTTAAGGGGAGGGACTAGCGGGAGTCGGGAGCAGTTCTTC. The whole variable domain, remainder taken from reference TRBV7-3 and TRBJ2-1, is GAGVSQTPSNKVTEKGKYVELRCDPISGHTALYWYRQSLGQGPEFLIYFQGTGAADDSGLPNDRFFAVRPEGSVSTLKIQRTERGDSAVYLCASSLRGGTSGSREQFFGPGTRLTVL.

The chain couples TRBV30 to TRBJ2-7, with a possible D match to TRBD1 (6 bases). The V end lost 3 bases, the J end lost 5 bases, and 11 bases lay between the germline ends. CDR1 GTSNPN and CDR2 SVGIG come from the germline V gene (reference sequence). There are 12 residues in the CDR3. Written as DNA, the CDR3 is TGTGCCTGGAGAGGACAGCTAAACGAGCAGTACTTC. It codes for CAWRGQLNEQYF.

The chain carries TRBV29-1 and TRBJ2-3, with D possibly matching TRBD2 (6 bases). V was pared by 3 bases and J by 3 bases, with 16 bases between. CDR1 SQVTM and CDR2 ANQGSEA come from the germline V gene. This CDR3 is built from 15 residues. CDR3 residues: CSVEVAARATDTQYF. The DNA for the CDR3 is TGCAGCGTTGAGGTAGCGGCCCGGGCAACAGATACGCAGTATTTT.

The V call is TRBV27, the J call TRBJ1-5; TRBD1 is a possible D gene (5 bases). There are 12 residues in the CDR3. Trimming left V 3 bases short and J 7 bases short, with 7 bases between. CDR1 and CDR2 from the germline V gene are MNHEY and SMNVEV (reference sequence). This chain's CDR3 is CASSFRGQPQHF. CDR3 nucleotides: TGTGCCAGCAGTTTTCGGGGGCAGCCCCAGCATTTT.

The chain uses TRBV5-6 and TRBJ1-1; D is unresolved. Trimming took off 1 base at V and 10 bases at J, with 14 bases between the two ends. This CDR3 has 13 amino acids. CDR1 and CDR2 from the germline V gene are SGHDT and YYEEEE. This CDR3 reads CASSLLGMSGAFF. The DNA of the CDR3 is TGTGCCAGCAGCTTGCTGGGGATGTCCGGAGCTTTCTTT.

As for this clone: This CDR3 is also generated by other DNA sequences in the sample. The chain carries TRBV20-1 and TRBJ2-5, with D possibly being TRBD2 (5 bases). Looked up from germline, CDR1 is DFQATT and CDR2 is SNEGSKA (reference sequence). Trimming cost V 7 bases and J 3 bases, with 9 bases left between them. The CDR3 totals 11 residues. DNA of the CDR3: TGCAGTGGAGGGCCAAAAGAGACCCAGTACTTC. It translates to CSGGPKETQYF.

As concerns this clone: The identical CDR3 is also encoded by other nucleotide sequences in the sample. The chain carries TRBV7-6 and TRBJ1-5, with D unclear. The CDR3 contains 13 residues. The germline V and J ends were trimmed by 4 bases and 3 bases, with 7 bases remaining between them. Per germline, CDR1 SGHVS and CDR2 FNYEAQ. The CDR3 here is CASSSGYNQPQHF. CDR3 DNA: TGTGCCAGCAGCTCAGGCTACAATCAGCCCCAGCATTTT.

This clone has only a few counts. V usage is TRBV6-4 and J usage is TRBJ1-1; 7 nucleotides line up with TRBD1. CDR3 size: 13 residues. The germline V gene has CDR1 MRHNA and CDR2 SNTAGT. The V and J ends lost 3 bases and 4 bases, in that order; junction bases with no gene match: 2. The CDR3 DNA reads TGTGCCAGCAGTGAGGACAGGACCACTGAAGCTTTCTTT. Protein product: CASSEDRTTEAFF.

This sequence joins TRBV4-1 and TRBJ2-3; perhaps TRBD1 as D (6 bases). V was shortened by 1 base and J by 6 bases, with 14 bases between the two germline ends. The CDR3 length is 15 residues. Germline CDR1 is MGHRA and CDR2 is YSYEKL. In DNA, the CDR3 is TGCGCCAGCAGCCAAGCAGGGGCGGAGAGGGATACGCAGTATTTT. Its translation: CASSQAGAERDTQYF.

The V gene is TRBV5-4, the J gene TRBJ2-1; D is possibly TRBD2 (6 bases). CDR3 length: 17 amino acids. Trimming stripped 3 bases from V and 5 bases from J, with 21 bases between. Germline CDR1 reads SGHNT; CDR2 reads YYREEE (reference sequence). In nucleotides, the CDR3 is TGTGCCAGCAGCTCGATCTTAGGCTTAGCGGTGAACAATGAGCAGTTCTTC. It is translated as CASSSILGLAVNNEQFF.

The sample holds a few counts of this clone. The chain has TRBV7-2 and TRBJ2-1, with a tentative D call TRBD1 (5 bases). The CDR3 spans 14 residues. Germline V gives CDR1 SGHTA, CDR2 FQGNSA. V was cut by 1 base and J by 9 bases, with 13 bases left in between. CDR3 protein: CASSLGQGIGEQFF. The CDR3 DNA reads as TGTGCCAGCAGCTTAGGCCAGGGAATTGGTGAGCAGTTCTTC.

The chain combines TRBV11-2 with TRBJ2-1; 7 bases are a match to TRBD2. The V segment lost 8 bases and the J segment 0 bases; nucleotides outside the gene matches: 7. Germline CDR1 reads SGHAT; CDR2 reads FQNNGV. The CDR3 runs 15 residues. CDR3 sequence reads: CASEAGVTSYNEQFF. CDR3 bases: TGTGCCAGCGAGGCGGGAGTCACCTCCTACAATGAGCAGTTCTTC.

This clone has a count of ten or more. The chain employs TRBV27 and TRBJ1-5, with D tentatively TRBD1 (5 bases). Trimming stripped 5 bases from V and 3 bases from J, with 17 bases between. From germline, CDR1 is MNHEY and CDR2 SMNVEV (reference sequence). This CDR3 has 16 amino acids. CDR3 region: CASSRTPDISNQPQHF. The CDR3 region has the DNA TGTGCCAGCAGTCGCACCCCGGACATTTCCAATCAGCCCCAGCATTTT.

The rearrangement links TRBV9 to TRBJ2-1, with 12 positions matching TRBD2. In germline, CDR1 is SGDLS, CDR2 YYNGEE. V trimming: 4 bases; J trimming: 9 bases; junction bases outside the gene matches: 8. The CDR3 covers 15 residues. The CDR3 sequence: CASSPRTSGIGEQFF. The CDR3 region has the DNA TGTGCCAGCAGCCCCCGGACTAGCGGGATTGGTGAGCAGTTCTTC.

This chain uses TRBV5-3 with TRBJ2-5, with 7 nucleotides matching TRBD2. TRBV5-3 is identified as an open reading frame with a role that is uncertain. The CDR3 covers 16 residues. The J segment lost 4 bases and the V segment lost 4 bases, leaving 13 bases of the junction unmatched. The CDR3 DNA reads as TGTGCCAGAAGCCCCGGGACTAATGAATTTGGAGAGACCCAGTACTTC. Its translation: CARSPGTNEFGETQYF.

V and J are TRBV6-1 and TRBJ1-3; D is undetermined. The germline V gene has CDR1 MNHNS and CDR2 SASEGT. V was shortened by 7 bases and J by 8 bases, with 21 bases between the two germline ends. This CDR3 region has 15 residues. CDR3 sequence (DNA): TGTGCCAGCACCACTAGAGACACCAATTTAGACACCATATATTTT. It translates to CASTTRDTNLDTIYF.

CDR3 sequence reads: CASTAQGVYGYTF. CDR3 bases: TGTGCCAGCACTGCCCAGGGGGTCTATGGCTACACCTTC. The chain couples TRBV9 to TRBJ1-2, with 7 bases identical to TRBD1. The CDR3 contains 13 residues. Germline V lookup: CDR1 SGDLS, CDR2 YYNGEE. V was clipped by 6 bases and J by 4 bases; unmatched bases: 6.

This clone appeared once. CDR3 residues: CASSLDGRVGNEKLFF. The DNA for the CDR3 is TGCGCCAGCAGCTTGGACGGAAGGGTGGGGAATGAAAAACTGTTTTTT. The V and J genes are TRBV5-1 and TRBJ1-4, with D hard to call. Germline assignment: CDR1 SGHRS and CDR2 YFSETQ. This CDR3 spans 16 amino acids. Trimming pared 0 bases from V and 5 bases from J, leaving 14 bases between.

The chain recombines TRBV11-2 with TRBJ2-5; the D is unclear. Germline V gene data show CDR1 as SGHAT and CDR2 as FQNNGV. This CDR3 spans 12 amino acids. Trimming left V 5 bases short and J 3 bases short, with 7 bases between. The CDR3 nucleotides are TGTGCCAGCAGCCCTTTTAAAGAGACCCAGTACTTC. Translating gives CASSPFKETQYF.

V and J are TRBV6-1 and TRBJ1-5, with a tentative D call TRBD1 (5 bases). Trimming shortened V by 7 bases and J by 3 bases, and 10 bases separated the two germline ends. Germline CDR1 is MNHNS and CDR2 is SASEGT. There are 13 residues in the CDR3. The CDR3 nucleotides are TGTGCCAGCATACGTGGGGCCAATCAGCCCCAGCATTTT. This encodes CASIRGANQPQHF.

This clone was detected only once. V is TRBV20-1 and J is TRBJ2-5; no reliable D call. Germline V gene data show CDR1 as DFQATT and CDR2 as SNEGSKA (reference sequence). V was trimmed by 3 bases and J by 7 bases, leaving 9 bases between them. The CDR3 runs 11 residues. This CDR3 is CSASIMGTQYF. The CDR3 nucleotides are TGCAGTGCTAGTATTATGGGGACCCAGTACTTC.

The chain joins TRBV27 to TRBJ1-1; no reliable D call. CDR1 MNHEY and CDR2 SMNVEV come from the germline V gene (reference sequence). With 8 bases removed from V and 0 bases from J, the gap between germline ends came to 16 bases. CDR3 length equals 15 residues. The CDR3 nucleotides are TGTGCCAGCGGCCCTATAAGTCCCCTGAACACTGAAGCTTTCTTT. This translates into CASGPISPLNTEAFF.

V gene TRBV5-4 combines with J gene TRBJ2-7; 9 nucleotides line up with TRBD1. The CDR3 length is 15 residues. Germline CDR1 is SGHNT and CDR2 is YYREEE (reference sequence). Trimming at V came to 4 bases and at J to 2 bases, leaving 7 bases not matched to a gene. The CDR3 region is CASSPGQGIAYEQYF. For the CDR3, the DNA is TGTGCCAGCAGCCCTGGACAGGGGATCGCCTACGAGCAGTACTTC. The full variable domain, rest sourced from reference TRBV5-4 and TRBJ2-7, is ETGVTQSPTHLIKTRGQQVTLRCSSQSGHNTVSWYQQALGQGPQFIFQYYREEENGRGNFPPRFSGLQFPNYSSELNVNALELDDSALYLCASSPGQGIAYEQYFGPGTRLTVT.

The chain combines TRBV6-1 with TRBJ2-5, with 8 bases that match TRBD1. CDR1 and CDR2 (germline): MNHNS, SASEGT. CDR3 length equals 15 residues. Unmatched junction bases numbered 11, after V lost 6 bases and J lost 5 bases. The CDR3 nucleotides read TGTGCCAGCAGGAGACAGGGGATCACAGGGGAGACCCAGTACTTC. Its protein product is CASRRQGITGETQYF.

The chain is built from TRBV28 and TRBJ2-7; the D gene is possibly TRBD2 (6 bases). CDR1 and CDR2 (germline): MDHEN, SYDVKM. The CDR3 has 15 residues. V was cut by 5 bases and J by 2 bases, with 16 bases left in between. The CDR3 here is CASSGTSLGAYEQYF. The DNA for the CDR3 is TGTGCCAGCAGTGGGACTTCACTGGGGGCCTACGAGCAGTACTTC.

The chain is built from TRBV27 and TRBJ2-7; possibly TRBD1 for D (5 bases). The germline V gene has CDR1 MNHEY and CDR2 SMNVEV (reference sequence). V was shortened by 3 bases and J by 6 bases, with 21 bases between the two germline ends. CDR3 length: 16 amino acids. DNA for the CDR3: TGTGCCAGCAGTTTCCGTCAGACCTCAGGGCTGTTCGAGCAGTACTTC. This sequence encodes CASSFRQTSGLFEQYF.